These 22 T cell receptor beta chains were sequenced from one sample in a study of patients and donors after allogeneic stem cell transplantation. TCRdb re-called the RT-PCR reads with MiXCR, one entry per CDR3 protein. The table records about 230,000 distinct CDR3 sequences, approximately 14% of them present only once. The sample consisted of blood, either unsorted or a sorted T cell fraction (not recorded which). Every receptor here comes from a human donor who was either an allogeneic HSCT recipient or a stem cell or donor lymphocyte infusion donor (not recorded which). It is not recorded whose cells these are; they may come from a transplant donor.

This clonotype was detected only a few times. The chain links TRBV5-1 to TRBJ2-5, with D perhaps matching TRBD1 (6 bases). The germline gives CDR1 SGHRS, CDR2 YFSETQ. V was pared by 0 bases and J by 3 bases, with 12 bases between. The CDR3 loop spans 15 amino acids. The CDR3 coding sequence is TGCGCCAGCAGCTTGGCCATGCCAGGGGAAGAGACCCAGTACTTC. Amino acids: CASSLAMPGEETQYF.

This clonotype was recorded many times. The chain employs TRBV30 and TRBJ2-1; D gene uncertain. The CDR3 sequence is 11 residues long. Germline values: CDR1 GTSNPN, CDR2 SVGIG (reference sequence). Trimming took 2 bases from V and 6 from J, leaving 5 bases between them. The CDR3 region has the DNA TGTGCCTGGAGTTGGGGCAATGAGCAGTTCTTC. Translation gives CAWSWGNEQFF.

V is TRBV7-8 and J is TRBJ2-3; the D gene is possibly TRBD1 (6 bases). The CDR3 totals 15 residues. Per the germline V gene, CDR1 is SGHVS and CDR2 is FQNEAQ. Trimming left V 7 bases short and J 0 bases short, with 14 bases between. For the CDR3, the DNA is TGTGCCAGCACCCTCACAGGGCGAAGCACAGATACGCAGTATTTT. Amino acids: CASTLTGRSTDTQYF.

The chain carries TRBV9 and TRBJ1-3, with D possibly TRBD1 on 5 matching bases. V was cut by 0 bases and J by 9 bases, with 13 bases left in between. The CDR3 extends over 14 amino acids. Germline values: CDR1 SGDLS, CDR2 YYNGEE. The CDR3 DNA sequence: TGTGCCAGCAGCGTAGAACAGGCCTCGGCCACCATATATTTT. Translated, it gives CASSVEQASATIYF.

This clonotype was detected only a few times. This chain connects TRBV6-1 to TRBJ1-5; D is perhaps TRBD1 (5 bases). Trimming took 6 bases from V and 4 from J, leaving 13 bases between them. The germline V gene encodes CDR1 MNHNS and CDR2 SASEGT. The CDR3 is 14 residues long. CDR3 sequence reads: CASSLREGNQPQHF. The CDR3 DNA reads as TGTGCCAGCAGCCTCAGGGAGGGTAATCAGCCCCAGCATTTT.

The chain links TRBV28 to TRBJ1-1; 7 bases are shared with TRBD1. V trimming: 7 bases; J trimming: 3 bases; junction bases outside the gene matches: 11. There are 15 residues in the CDR3. Germline-derived CDR1 and CDR2 are MDHEN and SYDVKM. DNA for the CDR3: TGTGCCAGCAAGTTATTAGGGGGCGTCGACACTGAAGCTTTCTTT. It yields the protein CASKLLGGVDTEAFF.

In this sample, this clonotype turned up many times. V gene TRBV7-2 combines with J gene TRBJ2-3; weak D call: TRBD1 (5 bases). The length of the CDR3 is 15 residues. V was clipped by 2 bases and J by 6 bases, with 15 bases between them. Germline V CDR1 and CDR2: SGHTA, FQGNSA. CDR3 amino acids: CASSLSLWTTDTQYF. The CDR3 DNA sequence: TGTGCCAGCAGCTTAAGCCTTTGGACAACGGATACGCAGTATTTT.

This clonotype was seen many times. The V gene is TRBV20-1, the J gene TRBJ2-2, with 7 bases fitting TRBD1. The length of the CDR3 is 13 residues. Germline-derived CDR1 and CDR2 are DFQATT and SNEGSKA (reference sequence). V shed 2 bases, J shed 5 bases, and the junction held 2 bases outside the gene matches. The CDR3 DNA sequence: TGCAGTGCTAGATGGGGACAGACCGGGGAGCTGTTTTTT. It yields the protein CSARWGQTGELFF.

The chain has TRBV5-1 and TRBJ2-7; D is unresolved. Trimming shortened V by 3 bases and J by 4 bases, and 8 bases separated the two germline ends. Germline V CDR1 and CDR2: SGHRS, YFSETQ. CDR3 length equals 12 residues. The CDR3 spells CASSYTRYEQYF. The CDR3 nucleotides read TGCGCCAGCAGCTACACGCGGTACGAGCAGTACTTC.

This clonotype was picked up many times. This chain joins TRBV9 and TRBJ2-5; unclear D gene. This CDR3 comprises 15 residues. Per germline, CDR1 SGDLS and CDR2 YYNGEE. V was cut by 3 bases and J by 0 bases, with 12 bases left in between. The CDR3: CASSARDWYQETQYF. CDR3 nucleotide sequence: TGTGCCAGCAGCGCCCGTGACTGGTACCAAGAGACCCAGTACTTC.

This clonotype was counted a few times. The chain employs TRBV5-1 and TRBJ2-5, with 7 positions matching TRBD2. V was clipped by 4 bases and J by 3 bases; unmatched bases: 12. The CDR3 is 16 amino acids. From germline, CDR1 is SGHRS and CDR2 YFSETQ. The CDR3 DNA reads TGCGCCAGCAGCCCGGGGGGTAAGGCTAGTGAAGAGACCCAGTACTTC. It codes for CASSPGGKASEETQYF.

The chain has TRBV9 and TRBJ1-6; possible D gene TRBD1, 5 bases. Germline CDR1 reads SGDLS; CDR2 reads YYNGEE. Trimming shortened V by 9 bases and J by 10 bases, and 20 bases separated the two germline ends. CDR3 size: 14 residues. The CDR3 region has the DNA TGTGCCACCCCCCTGTGCAGGGACGCCTCACCCCTCCACTTT. Translated, it gives CATPLCRDASPLHF. Combining the CDR3 with reference TRBV9 and TRBJ1-6 gives the whole variable domain DSGVTQTPKHLITATGQRVTLRCSPRSGDLSVYWYQQSLDQGLQFLIQYYNGEERAKGNILERFSAQQFPDLHSELNLSSLELGDSALYFCATPLCRDASPLHFGNGTRLTVT.

This clonotype has only a few counts. The J gene is TRBJ1-1, the V gene TRBV19; the match to TRBD1 covers 7 bases. Germline loops: CDR1 LNHDA, CDR2 SQIVND (reference sequence). The V and J ends lost 3 bases and 5 bases, in that order; junction bases with no gene match: 6. This CDR3 is built from 14 residues. CDR3 sequence (DNA): TGTGCCAGTAGTATCACTAAACAGGGGACTGAAGCTTTCTTT. Translating it yields CASSITKQGTEAFF.

This clonotype has at least ten counts. The chain is built from TRBV6-1 and TRBJ1-4; a weak D match, TRBD1 (6 bases). V was cut by 2 bases and J by 3 bases, with 10 bases left in between. The CDR3 has 15 residues. The germline gives CDR1 MNHNS, CDR2 SASEGT. The CDR3 DNA follows: TGTGCCAGCAGTGAAACAGGGATCTCTAATGAAAAACTGTTTTTT. Translation: CASSETGISNEKLFF.

Ten or more counts support this clonotype. This sequence joins TRBV5-1 and TRBJ2-3, with TRBD2 matching over 8 bases. V lost 0 bases and J lost 3; bases outside the gene matches: 3. Germline CDR1 and CDR2: SGHRS and YFSETQ. This CDR3 region has 15 residues. For the CDR3, the DNA is TGCGCCAGCAGCTTGGAGGGACTAGAGACAGATACGCAGTATTTT. Amino acids: CASSLEGLETDTQYF.

This clonotype was recorded at least ten times. V gene TRBV7-9 combines with J gene TRBJ2-7; 10 bases are a match to TRBD1. The CDR3 has 15 amino acids. Looked up from germline, CDR1 is SEHNR and CDR2 is FQNEAQ (reference sequence). Unmatched junction bases numbered 7, after V lost 5 bases and J lost 3 bases. CDR3 protein: CASSDRGQKSYEQYF. The DNA of the CDR3 is TGTGCCAGCAGCGACAGGGGGCAAAAGAGCTACGAGCAGTACTTC.

This clonotype was observed at least ten times. This chain connects TRBV4-1 to TRBJ2-3; 12 positions agree with TRBD2. J was trimmed by 0 bases and V by 4 bases; bases with no gene match: 5. From germline, CDR1 is MGHRA and CDR2 YSYEKL. This CDR3 is built from 17 residues. The CDR3: CASSRGGLAGSTDTQYF. CDR3 nucleotide sequence: TGCGCCAGCAGCCGGGGAGGACTAGCGGGGAGCACAGATACGCAGTATTTT.

This clonotype has a handful of counts. This chain connects TRBV12-3 or TRBV12-4 to TRBJ2-3, with D maybe TRBD2 (5 bases). Trimming shortened V by 1 base and J by 3 bases, and 20 bases separated the two germline ends. This CDR3 is built from 18 residues. CDR3 in amino acids: CASSLGDAAALGTDTQYF. In DNA form, the CDR3 reads TGTGCCAGCAGTTTAGGAGATGCAGCGGCCCTAGGTACAGATACGCAGTATTTT.

This sequence joins TRBV29-1 and TRBJ2-7; 9 nucleotides agree with TRBD1. This CDR3 comprises 17 residues. Germline-derived CDR1 and CDR2 are SQVTM and ANQGSEA. V lost 5 bases to trimming and J lost 0 bases; unmatched junction nucleotides: 14. The CDR3 nucleotides read TGCAGCGTTAGACAGCGATTCGGACAGGGGAACTCCTACGAGCAGTACTTC. As protein: CSVRQRFGQGNSYEQYF.

The V call is TRBV20-1, the J call TRBJ2-7; TRBD1 agrees at 8 bases. V lost 4 bases and J lost 6; bases outside the gene matches: 8. The germline V gene has CDR1 DFQATT and CDR2 SNEGSKA (reference sequence). The CDR3 length is 13 residues. The CDR3 DNA is TGCAGTGCTACCGACAGGGGAAATACCGAGCAGTACTTC. This codes for CSATDRGNTEQYF.

This clonotype came up many times. V usage is TRBV5-1 and J usage is TRBJ1-6; D unresolved. Germline V gene data show CDR1 as SGHRS and CDR2 as YFSETQ. V was pared by 0 bases and J by 10 bases, with 11 bases between. The CDR3 covers 14 residues. DNA for the CDR3: TGCGCCAGCAGCTTGGACGGGTTGGACTCACCCCTCCACTTT. Amino acids: CASSLDGLDSPLHF.

The V and J genes are TRBV3-1 and TRBJ1-4; the D gene is possibly TRBD1 (6 bases). CDR3 length equals 13 residues. With 6 bases removed from V and 8 bases from J, the gap between germline ends came to 13 bases. The germline gives CDR1 LGHDT, CDR2 YNNKEL (reference sequence). CDR3 bases: TGTGCCAGCAGAATACCCGGGGGCGAAAAACTGTTTTTT. This codes for CASRIPGGEKLFF. The full variable domain, rest sourced from reference TRBV3-1 and TRBJ1-4, is DTAVSQTPKYLVTQMGNDKSIKCEQNLGHDTMYWYKQDSKKFLKIMFSYNNKELIINETVPNRFSPKSPDKAHLNLHINSLELGDSAVYFCASRIPGGEKLFFGSGTQLSVL.